This record looks at one T cell receptor (beta chain) sequence and its context. The source of the sample is a study of follicular helper T cells after annual influenza vaccination. Background on the study: Across the 2013-2014, 2014-2015 and 2015-2016 vaccination seasons, some subjects were resampled.

TCRdb keeps only in-frame clones here, not all; method: immunoSEQ multiplex PCR. The table has 5,500 to 7,000 clones, about 88% seen once. As for time point: 2015-2016 season, 7 days after influenza vaccination. Germline lookup yields CDR1 SGHDT and CDR2 YYEEEE. This CDR3 has 14 residues. The trim removed 3 bases at V and 3 bases at J, leaving 4 bases unmatched. The sample consisted of CXCR5+ CD38- circulating T follicular helper cells from blood, taken 7 days after influenza vaccination. Subset in this sample: circulating Tfh, non-naive CD4+CXCR5+PD-1+ (ICOS+CD38+ or ICOS-CD38-). This receptor was identified in an adult who received the influenza vaccine. The chain carries TRBV5-6 and TRBJ2-7; 9 bases align to TRBD1. CDR3 bases: TGTGCCAGCAGCTGGGGACAGGGAAGCTACGAGCAGTACTTC. Protein product: CASSWGQGSYEQYF.